This T cell receptor beta chain was retrieved from a study of Ad26.COV2.S vaccination and SARS-CoV-2 variants. Study-level results: Placebo recipients showed lower spike-specific TCR breadth than vaccinees.

This table comes from immunoSEQ multiplex PCR, and its TCRdb copy is limited to in-frame clones, with some not included. The sample records 350,000 to 450,000 clones, approximately 90% being singletons. Treatment reported: 15 to 20 received Ad26.COV2.S at low or high dose, single or two shots; a few received placebo; per-sample allocation not given. Vaccine and placebo recipients were sampled on day 63 after the first injection. With regard to this clone: Its antigen is not identified.

The germline gives CDR1 LNHDA, CDR2 SQIVND (reference sequence). The CDR3 consists of 13 residues. V was shortened by 7 bases and J by 6 bases, with 13 bases between the two germline ends. This chain links TRBV19 with TRBJ1-5; D uncertain. The sample here was peripheral blood, taken in a trial of Ad26.COV2.S vaccine versus placebo. This sequence was found in a person between 18 and 59 years old who received the Ad26.COV2.S COVID-19 vaccine or a placebo. The CDR3 region is CASIEWEGQPQHF. The CDR3 coding sequence is TGTGCCAGTATTGAGTGGGAAGGTCAGCCCCAGCATTTT.